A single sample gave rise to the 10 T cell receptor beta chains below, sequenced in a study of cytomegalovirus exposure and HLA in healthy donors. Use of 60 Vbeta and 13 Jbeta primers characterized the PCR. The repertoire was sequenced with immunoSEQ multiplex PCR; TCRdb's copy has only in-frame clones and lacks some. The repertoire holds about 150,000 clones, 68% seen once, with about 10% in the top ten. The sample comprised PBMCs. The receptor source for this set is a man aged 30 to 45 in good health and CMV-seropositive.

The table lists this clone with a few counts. In nucleotides, the CDR3 is TGTGCCAGCAGTATACCCGGGACTTGGGCTTTCTTT. It translates to CASSIPGTWAFF. The J gene is TRBJ1-1, the V gene TRBV28; D might be TRBD1 (5 bases). CDR3 size: 12 residues. Trimming pared 5 bases from V and 11 bases from J, leaving 15 bases between. From germline, CDR1 is MDHEN and CDR2 SYDVKM.

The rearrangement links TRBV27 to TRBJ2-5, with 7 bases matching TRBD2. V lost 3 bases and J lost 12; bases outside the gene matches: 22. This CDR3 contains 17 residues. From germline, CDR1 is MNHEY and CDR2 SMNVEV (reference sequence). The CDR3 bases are TGTGCCAGCAGTTTGCTCCGGCAGGTGGCGGGAGAACGGAGGGAGTACTTC. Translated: CASSLLRQVAGERREYF.

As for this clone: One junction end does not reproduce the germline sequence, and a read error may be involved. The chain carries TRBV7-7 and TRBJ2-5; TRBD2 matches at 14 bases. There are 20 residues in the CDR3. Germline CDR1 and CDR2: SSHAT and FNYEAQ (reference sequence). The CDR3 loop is CASSPSMTGTSGSHQETQYF. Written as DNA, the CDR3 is TGTGCTAGCAGCCCCTCAATGACTGGGACTAGCGGGAGCCACCAAGAGACCCAGTACTTC.

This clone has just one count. The CDR3 region has the DNA TGCGCCAGCAGCGTGGATGGTGGGTCCGGGACTGAAGCTTTCTTT. Its protein is CASSVDGGSGTEAFF. V gene TRBV5-1 combines with J gene TRBJ1-1; D gene ambiguous. Germline CDR1 SGHRS, CDR2 YFSETQ. CDR3 size: 15 residues. The ends were cut back, 4 bases at V and 5 bases at J, with 18 bases in the middle.

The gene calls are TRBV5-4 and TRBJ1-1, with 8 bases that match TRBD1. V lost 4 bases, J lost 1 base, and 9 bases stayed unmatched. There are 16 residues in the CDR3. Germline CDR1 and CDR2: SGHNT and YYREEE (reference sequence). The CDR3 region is CASSPWTGRKNTEAFF. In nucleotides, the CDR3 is TGTGCCAGCAGCCCGTGGACAGGGAGGAAGAACACTGAAGCTTTCTTT.

For the CDR3, the DNA is TGTGCCAGTTTCGTTTCTGAGGTTGCCACTGAAGCTTTCTTT. This gives the protein CASFVSEVATEAFF. The chain links TRBV19 to TRBJ1-1, with unresolved D. The CDR3 covers 14 residues. V lost 8 bases and J 4 bases, leaving 17 bases between the germline ends. The germline CDR1 and CDR2 sequences are LNHDA and SQIVND (reference sequence).

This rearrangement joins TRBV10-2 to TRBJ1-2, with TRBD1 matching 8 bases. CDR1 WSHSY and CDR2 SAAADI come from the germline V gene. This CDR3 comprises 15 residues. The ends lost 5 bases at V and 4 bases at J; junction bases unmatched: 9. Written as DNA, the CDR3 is TGCGCCAGCAGTCAACCGTCGACAGGGGCCTATGGCTACACCTTC. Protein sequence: CASSQPSTGAYGYTF.

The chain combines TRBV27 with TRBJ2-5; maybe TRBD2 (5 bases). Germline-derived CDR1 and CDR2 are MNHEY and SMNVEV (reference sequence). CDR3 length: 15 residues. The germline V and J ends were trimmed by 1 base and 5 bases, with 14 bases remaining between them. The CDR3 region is CASSLFGRRGETQYF. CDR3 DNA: TGTGCCAGCAGTTTATTCGGACGGCGAGGGGAGACCCAGTACTTC.

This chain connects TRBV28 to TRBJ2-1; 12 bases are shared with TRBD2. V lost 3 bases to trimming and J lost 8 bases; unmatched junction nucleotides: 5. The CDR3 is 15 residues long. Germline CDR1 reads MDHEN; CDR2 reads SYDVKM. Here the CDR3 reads CASSLVTSGSYEQFF. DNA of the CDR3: TGTGCCAGCAGTTTGGTGACTAGCGGGAGCTATGAGCAGTTCTTC.

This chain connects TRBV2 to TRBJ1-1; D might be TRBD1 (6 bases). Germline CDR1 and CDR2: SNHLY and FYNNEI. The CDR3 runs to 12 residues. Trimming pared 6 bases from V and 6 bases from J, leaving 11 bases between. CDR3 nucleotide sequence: TGTGCCAGCAGCCTCGACAGGTCTGAAGCTTTCTTT. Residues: CASSLDRSEAFF.